This entry lists 10 T cell receptor beta chains sequenced from one sample in a study of blood T cells in healthy people across ages. Primers used in a second PCR of roughly 7 to 11 cycles were a sample-barcoded 5' primer and a J-beta primer mix. TCRdb reanalysed the 5' RACE reads using MiXCR and keeps one entry per CDR3 protein. This table has about 1.8 million distinct CDR3 sequences, 49% appearing once. The material sequenced was blood. These receptor sequences come from a woman in her forties in good health.

This clonotype was recorded at least ten times. V is TRBV29-1 and J is TRBJ2-1; 12 bases line up with TRBD2. Per the germline V gene, CDR1 is SQVTM and CDR2 is ANQGSEA. Trimming took 7 bases from V and 4 from J; bases not matched to a gene: 2. The CDR3 is 13 residues long. In DNA form, the CDR3 reads TGCAGCGCGGGACTAGCGGGTTACAATGAGCAGTTCTTC. This codes for CSAGLAGYNEQFF.

The chain carries TRBV6-5 and TRBJ2-5; D gene unclear. CDR1 and CDR2 (germline): MNHEY, SVGAGI. This CDR3 region has 13 residues. V was cut by 1 base and J by 11 bases, with 14 bases left in between. Here the CDR3 reads CASSYYGLNEQYF. The CDR3 nucleotides are TGTGCCAGCAGTTACTACGGCCTCAATGAGCAGTACTTC.

This chain uses TRBV29-1 with TRBJ2-3; 8 bases are a match to TRBD1. V lost 1 base, J lost 4 bases, and 13 bases stayed unmatched. The germline CDR1 and CDR2 sequences are SQVTM and ANQGSEA. The CDR3 is 17 amino acids. The CDR3 loop is CSVEGDFKDRVPDTQYF. CDR3 DNA sequence: TGCAGCGTTGAAGGGGATTTCAAGGACAGGGTGCCAGATACGCAGTATTTT.

The rearrangement links TRBV6-6 to TRBJ2-1; 10 nucleotides agree with TRBD2. CDR1 MNHNY and CDR2 SVGAGI come from the germline V gene (reference sequence). The CDR3 has 14 residues. After removal of 8 bases from V and 4 bases from J, the junction contained 5 bases not matched to a gene. The CDR3 region is CASGVSGGYNEQFF. The CDR3 nucleotides read TGTGCCAGCGGTGTTAGCGGGGGGTACAATGAGCAGTTCTTC.

V is TRBV28 and J is TRBJ2-7; a possible D gene is TRBD1 (5 bases). Trimming took off 6 bases at V and 3 bases at J, with 9 bases between the two ends. Germline V gene sequence: CDR1 MDHEN, CDR2 SYDVKM. The CDR3 is made up of 12 amino acids. As DNA, the CDR3 is TGTGCCAGCAGATCAGGGTACTACGAGCAGTACTTC. Its protein product is CASRSGYYEQYF.

J is TRBJ2-4 and V is TRBV7-2; D may be TRBD1 (6 bases). Gene TRBJ2-5 matches the end of the DNA better, so the J call may be wrong. The CDR3 is made up of 15 amino acids. Looked up from germline, CDR1 is SGHTA and CDR2 is FQGNSA. The CDR3 DNA follows: TGTGCCAGCAGCGCCAGACAGGTTCGCCAAGAGACCCAGTACTTC. Translated, it gives CASSARQVRQETQYF.

The chain has TRBV15 and TRBJ2-5; unclear D gene. The germline V gene encodes CDR1 LNHNV and CDR2 YYDKDF (reference sequence). CDR3 size: 13 residues. V lost 5 bases and J 5 bases, leaving 12 bases between the germline ends. The CDR3 here is CATSFRVSETQYF. The CDR3 DNA is TGTGCCACCAGCTTCAGAGTTTCGGAGACCCAGTACTTC.

The rearrangement uses TRBV18 and TRBJ2-3; 7 bases align to TRBD1. V dropped 2 bases and J dropped 5; count of bases not matched to a gene: 7. The CDR3 contains 15 residues. Germline V gives CDR1 KGHSH, CDR2 LQKENI. CDR3: CASSPETGSGDTQYF. The DNA of the CDR3 is TGTGCCAGCTCACCAGAGACAGGGTCCGGAGATACGCAGTATTTT.

The V gene is TRBV6-4, the J gene TRBJ2-5; unclear D gene. The CDR3 is 10 residues long. V was clipped by 9 bases and J by 5 bases, with 7 bases between them. Germline-derived CDR1 and CDR2 are MRHNA and SNTAGT. CDR3 loop: CARGEETQYF. CDR3 nucleotide sequence: TGTGCCAGAGGCGAGGAGACCCAGTACTTC.

This clonotype was detected once. This chain joins TRBV24-1 and TRBJ2-7; the D gene could be TRBD1 or TRBD2 (5 bases each). The CDR3 runs 14 residues. Trimming left V 3 bases short and J 2 bases short, with 10 bases between. Germline CDR1 reads KGHDR; CDR2 reads SFDVKD. The CDR3: CATSDALGAYEQYF. Written as DNA, the CDR3 is TGTGCCACCAGTGATGCTCTGGGGGCCTACGAGCAGTACTTC.